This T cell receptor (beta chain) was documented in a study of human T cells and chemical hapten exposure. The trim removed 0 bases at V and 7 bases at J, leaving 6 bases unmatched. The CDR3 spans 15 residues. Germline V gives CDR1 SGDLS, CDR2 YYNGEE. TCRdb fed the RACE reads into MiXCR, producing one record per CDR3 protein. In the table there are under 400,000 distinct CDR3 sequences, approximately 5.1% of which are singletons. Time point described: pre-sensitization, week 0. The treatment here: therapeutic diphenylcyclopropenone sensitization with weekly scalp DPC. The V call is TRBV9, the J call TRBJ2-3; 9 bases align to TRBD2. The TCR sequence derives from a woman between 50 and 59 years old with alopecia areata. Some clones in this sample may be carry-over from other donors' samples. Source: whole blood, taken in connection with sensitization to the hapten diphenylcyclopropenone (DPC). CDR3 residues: CASSVGSAGGNTQYF. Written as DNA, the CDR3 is TGTGCCAGCAGCGTAGGGTCAGCGGGGGGAAATACGCAGTATTTT.